The 8 T cell receptor beta chains in this list originate from one sample, sequenced in a study of T-cell reconstitution after alpha-beta-depleted transplantation in children. For TCRbeta, the library was prepared with unique molecular identifiers. MiXCR, run by TCRdb on the PCR reads, gives a single entry per CDR3 protein. The table lists some 300,000 distinct CDR3 sequences, roughly 9.1% of them singletons. The source material was PBMCs, sampled before TCRalphabeta/CD19-depleted stem cell transplant. These receptors originate from a boy younger than two with acute myeloid leukemia, due to receive a stem cell transplant.

The chain combines TRBV28 with TRBJ2-7; 10 bases map to TRBD2. J was trimmed by 2 bases and V by 7 bases; bases with no gene match: 2. The germline CDR1 and CDR2 sequences are MDHEN and SYDVKM. This CDR3 spans 13 amino acids. The CDR3 nucleotides are TGTGCCAGCATAACTAGCGGGACCTACGAGCAGTACTTC. Protein product: CASITSGTYEQYF.

The rearrangement joins TRBV4-3 to TRBJ2-3; D perhaps matches TRBD2 (5 bases). The CDR3 covers 17 residues. Trimming took 0 bases from V and 5 from J, leaving 18 bases between them. The V gene's germline CDR1 is LGHNA and CDR2 YSLEER. In nucleotides, the CDR3 is TGCGCCAGCAGCCAAGATCCGATGAAGGGAGTGGGAGATACGCAGTATTTT. It encodes CASSQDPMKGVGDTQYF.

This clonotype was counted many times. This chain links TRBV5-1 with TRBJ2-2; no reliable D call. The V end was cut by 6 bases, the J end by 1 base, with 16 bases between. The CDR3 runs 16 residues. Germline CDR1 is SGHRS and CDR2 is YFSETQ. The CDR3 is CASIPIPTLNTGELFF. In nucleotides, the CDR3 is TGCGCCAGCATCCCAATACCGACACTGAACACCGGGGAGCTGTTTTTT.

This clonotype has a count of ten or more. This chain uses TRBV20-1 with TRBJ2-5; the D is unclear. The length of the CDR3 is 12 residues. Trimming cost V 2 bases and J 2 bases, with 6 bases left between them. Germline V CDR1 and CDR2: DFQATT, SNEGSKA (reference sequence). CDR3 residues: CSARLPQETQYF. CDR3 nucleotides: TGCAGTGCTAGACTACCGCAAGAGACCCAGTACTTC.

A few counts support this clonotype. V and J are TRBV5-6 and TRBJ2-4, with a possible D match to TRBD1 (6 bases). Trimming stripped 2 bases from V and 8 bases from J, with 11 bases between. Germline CDR1 SGHDT, CDR2 YYEEEE. This CDR3 comprises 13 residues. The CDR3 DNA reads TGTGCCAGCAGCTTCGGACAGAGGGACATTCAGTACTTC. Amino acid sequence: CASSFGQRDIQYF.

This clonotype was recorded many times. This chain uses TRBV11-2 with TRBJ2-7, with a possible D match to TRBD2 (6 bases). Trimming took 7 bases from V and 5 from J, leaving 15 bases between them. CDR1 and CDR2 from the germline V gene are SGHAT and FQNNGV. The CDR3 consists of 13 residues. The CDR3 nucleotides are TGTGCCAGCACCCCTTGGACTATGAACGAGCAGTACTTC. This encodes CASTPWTMNEQYF. Complete variable domain (other parts from reference TRBV11-2 and TRBJ2-7): EAGVAQSPRYKIIEKRQSVAFWCNPISGHATLYWYQQILGQGPKLLIQFQNNGVVDDSQLPKDRFSAERLKGVDSTLKIQPAKLEDSAVYLCASTPWTMNEQYFGPGTRLTVT.

The gene calls are TRBV3-1 and TRBJ2-5, with D possibly matching TRBD2 (5 bases). The CDR3 sequence is 15 residues long. Germline V CDR1 and CDR2: LGHDT, YNNKEL (reference sequence). V lost 0 bases and J 8 bases, leaving 16 bases between the germline ends. This CDR3 reads CASSQDHRPRATQYF. CDR3 nucleotides: TGTGCCAGCAGCCAAGATCATCGCCCGCGGGCCACCCAGTACTTC.

This clonotype was recorded at least ten times. The V call is TRBV7-9, the J call TRBJ1-4; no clear D gene. From germline, CDR1 is SEHNR and CDR2 FQNEAQ (reference sequence). V lost 2 bases to trimming and J lost 5 bases, with 6 bases between them. This CDR3 is 13 amino acids long. CDR3 in amino acids: CASSLKQNEKLFF. Written as DNA, the CDR3 is TGTGCCAGCAGCTTAAAGCAGAATGAAAAACTGTTTTTT.